The rows below give T cell receptor beta chains drawn from one sample of a study of blood T cell repertoires in COVID-19. Using immunoSEQ multiplex PCR, the repertoire was profiled, and TCRdb retains in-frame clones only, with some absent. The sample consists of approximately 200,000 clones, roughly 87% of them appearing once. The sample taken for sequencing was PBMCs or T cells enriched from blood (not recorded which). Source of these receptors: a middle-aged woman with acute COVID-19. Each CDR3 is given with its conserved first and last residue. D genes are given only for firm matches. Clone size is shown for a subset of rows, as once, few, many or a class of expanded clone.

>TRBV18|.|TRBJ2-1|.
CASSLVPYNEQFF
TGTGCCAGCTCCCTCGTCCCTTACAATGAGCAGTTCTTC
>TRBV7-3|TRBD2|TRBJ2-3|once
CASAIAGITDTQYF
TGTGCCAGCGCGATAGCGGGGATCACAGATACGCAGTATTTT
>TRBV21-1|.|TRBJ2-7|.
CASRGEQVLWEQYF
TGTGCCAGCCGGGGGGAGCAAGTTCTGTGGGAGCAGTACTTC
>TRBV7-9|.|TRBJ2-7|.
CASSLGQGLYEQYF
TGTGCCAGCAGCTTAGGCCAGGGCCTCTACGAGCAGTACTTC
>TRBV19|.|TRBJ1-1|.
CASNLGRDMNTEAFF
TGTGCCAGTAACCTGGGAAGGGACATGAACACTGAAGCTTTCTTT
>TRBV28|TRBD1|TRBJ1-5|few
CASSPLGDRGQPQHF
TGTGCCAGCAGTCCCCTCGGGGACAGGGGCCAGCCCCAGCATTTT
>TRBV7-6|.|TRBJ2-5|.
CASRRLSGETQYF
TGTGCCAGCAGAAGACTGAGCGGAGAGACCCAGTACTTC
>TRBV6-5|TRBD1|TRBJ1-4|.
CASSSRGAGGRKLFF
TGTGCCAGCAGTTCAAGGGGGGCAGGGGGCAGAAAACTGTTTTTT
>TRBV5-1|TRBD1|TRBJ2-7|.
CASSSSPTSGGFDEQYF
TGCGCCAGCAGCTCCAGCCCTACATCAGGGGGCTTCGACGAGCAGTACTTC
>TRBV7-2|TRBD1|TRBJ2-2|.
CASSLGGQANTGELFF
TGTGCCAGCAGCTTAGGGGGACAGGCGAACACCGGGGAGCTGTTTTTT
>TRBV5-6|.|TRBJ1-1|.
CASSLPFEGNTEAFF
TGTGCCAGCAGCTTGCCTTTCGAGGGGAACACTGAAGCTTTCTTT
>TRBV18|TRBD1|TRBJ1-3|.
CASSPQGSDGNTIYF
TGTGCCAGCTCCCCACAGGGGTCGGATGGAAACACCATATATTTT
>TRBV2|.|TRBJ2-2|.
CASSEVQGTGELFF
TGTGCCAGCAGTGAAGTCCAGGGGACCGGGGAGCTGTTTTTT
>TRBV7-9|.|TRBJ1-2|.
CASSSGQGRGYTF
TGTGCCAGCAGCTCTGGACAAGGGAGGGGCTACACCTTC
>TRBV5-3|TRBD2|TRBJ2-7|.
CARSLPAGGYEQYF
TGTGCCAGAAGCTTGCCAGCGGGAGGCTACGAGCAGTACTTC
>TRBV30|TRBD1|TRBJ2-7|.
CAWSGTGGWEQYF
TGTGCCTGGAGTGGGACAGGGGGTTGGGAGCAGTACTTC
>TRBV7-9|TRBD1|TRBJ2-2|.
CASSFETGVSGELFF
TGTGCCAGCAGCTTTGAGACAGGGGTGAGCGGGGAGCTGTTTTTT
>TRBV2|TRBD2|TRBJ2-1|.
CASRGTSGAGGDNEQFF
TGTGCCAGCAGGGGGACCTCTGGCGCGGGAGGAGACAATGAGCAGTTCTTC
>TRBV11-2|TRBD2|TRBJ2-2|.
CASSFFSALAGGNTGELFF
TGTGCCAGCAGCTTCTTTTCGGCCCTAGCGGGGGGAAACACCGGGGAGCTGTTTTTT
>TRBV27|TRBD1|TRBJ2-7|.
CASSTRDRGRGGDEQYF
TGTGCCAGCAGTACCCGGGACAGGGGGCGCGGGGGGGACGAGCAGTACTTC
>TRBV7-9|TRBD2|TRBJ2-1|.
CASSETSGGYNEQFF
TGTGCCAGCAGCGAAACTAGCGGAGGTTACAATGAGCAGTTCTTC
>TRBV7-8|TRBD1|TRBJ1-3|.
CASSLRGQGPGNTIYF
TGTGCCAGCAGTTTGAGGGGACAGGGACCTGGAAACACCATATATTTT
>TRBV4-1|TRBD2|TRBJ2-3|.
CASSQLRGGDTDTQYF
TGCGCCAGCAGCCAACTGCGGGGGGGCGACACAGATACGCAGTATTTT
>TRBV30|.|TRBJ1-1|.
CAWSRIVEGEAFF
TGTGCCTGGAGTCGGATAGTAGAGGGTGAAGCTTTCTTT
>TRBV6-2/TRBV6-3|TRBD2|TRBJ2-2|.
CASSGLAGERTGELFF
TGTGCCAGCAGCGGACTAGCGGGAGAGAGAACCGGGGAGCTGTTTTTT
>TRBV6-5|TRBD2|TRBJ2-1|few
CASSYSTSGSGNEQFF
TGTGCCAGCAGTTACTCGACTAGCGGGAGTGGGAATGAGCAGTTCTTC
>TRBV6-1|TRBD1|TRBJ2-7|.
CASSERRQGASDEQYF
TGTGCCAGCAGTGAACGAAGACAGGGGGCTAGCGACGAGCAGTACTTC
>TRBV27|.|TRBJ1-6|.
CASSPAGRSNSPLHF
TGTGCCAGCAGCCCGGCGGGCAGATCTAATTCACCCCTCCACTTT
>TRBV3-1/TRBV3-2|TRBD1|TRBJ2-3|.
CASSRDRGTDTQYF
TGTGCCAGCAGCCGGGACAGGGGAACGGATACGCAGTATTTT
>TRBV5-4|.|TRBJ1-3|.
CASSLDPGGIGDTIYF
TGTGCCAGCAGCTTGGATCCCGGGGGGATTGGAGACACCATATATTTT
>TRBV27|.|TRBJ2-1|.
CASSLPQLNEQFF
TGTGCCAGCAGTCTCCCCCAACTCAATGAGCAGTTCTTC
>TRBV7-9|TRBD2|TRBJ2-3|.
CASSYSGGGTDTQYF
TGTGCCAGCAGCTATAGCGGGGGGGGCACAGATACGCAGTATTTT
>TRBV3-1/TRBV3-2|.|TRBJ1-2|.
CASSLLSREGYGYTF
TGTGCCAGCAGCCTTCTCTCCAGGGAGGGCTATGGCTACACCTTC
>TRBV5-1|.|TRBJ1-4|.
CASTPGGIGEKLFF
TGCGCCAGCACCCCCGGGGGAATCGGTGAAAAACTGTTTTTT
>TRBV28|TRBD1|TRBJ1-5|.
CASSSQGQGHNQPQHF
TGTGCCAGCAGTTCACAGGGACAGGGTCACAATCAGCCCCAGCATTTT
>TRBV4-1|.|TRBJ2-1|.
CASSQGGGGRRANEQFF
TGCGCCAGCAGCCAAGGGGGTGGAGGCCGGAGAGCCAATGAGCAGTTCTTC
>TRBV27|.|TRBJ2-1|.
CASSFAGAPYNEQFF
TGTGCCAGCAGTTTTGCAGGGGCGCCCTACAATGAGCAGTTCTTC
>TRBV4-2|TRBD1|TRBJ2-5|.
CASSQEQGKETQYF
TGTGCCAGCAGCCAAGAACAGGGGAAAGAGACCCAGTACTTC
>TRBV19|TRBD2|TRBJ2-5|few
CASSIDRLAGVETQYF
TGTGCCAGTAGTATAGATCGGCTAGCGGGAGTGGAGACCCAGTACTTC
>TRBV2|TRBD1|TRBJ2-5|.
CASSGIRGPQETQYF
TGTGCCAGCAGTGGGATCAGGGGGCCCCAAGAGACCCAGTACTTC
>TRBV5-4|.|TRBJ1-6|.
CASSSGGSSYNSPLHF
TGTGCCAGCAGCTCCGGTGGGAGCTCCTATAATTCACCCCTCCACTTT
>TRBV11-2|TRBD1|TRBJ2-5|once
CASSLDRRQGDETQYF
TGTGCCAGCAGCTTAGATCGCCGGCAGGGGGACGAGACCCAGTACTTC
>TRBV11-3|.|TRBJ2-1|.
CASSVRQASRQFF
TGTGCCAGCAGTGTTCGCCAGGCTAGCCGACAGTTCTTC
>TRBV4-1|TRBD2|TRBJ2-1|.
CASSPGLVRIDEQFF
TGCGCCAGCAGCCCAGGACTAGTGCGTATAGATGAGCAGTTCTTC